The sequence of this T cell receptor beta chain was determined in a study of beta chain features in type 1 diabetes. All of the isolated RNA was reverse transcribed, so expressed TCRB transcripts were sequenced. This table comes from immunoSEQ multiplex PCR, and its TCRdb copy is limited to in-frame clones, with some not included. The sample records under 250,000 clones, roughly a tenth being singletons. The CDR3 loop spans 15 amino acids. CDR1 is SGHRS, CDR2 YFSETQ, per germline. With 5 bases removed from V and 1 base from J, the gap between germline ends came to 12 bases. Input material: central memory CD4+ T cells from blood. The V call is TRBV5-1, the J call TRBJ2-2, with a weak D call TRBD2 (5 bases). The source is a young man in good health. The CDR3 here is CASRPGDLNTGELFF. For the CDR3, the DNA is TGCGCCAGCAGACCCGGGGATCTGAACACCGGGGAGCTGTTTTTT.